This T cell receptor beta chain was sequenced during a study of graft-versus-host responses after intestinal transplantation. The CDR3 is 14 residues long. Trimming removed 3 bases from V and 4 bases from J; junction bases left unmatched: 2. Germline V gene lookup returns CDR1 SGHTA and CDR2 FQGNSA. Clones were sequenced by immunoSEQ multiplex PCR, and TCRdb holds only the in-frame ones, with some missing. The top ten clones hold approximately 1.7% of a sample with tens of thousands of clones, roughly nine tenths of them seen once. Investigators treated the graft tissue so that it released intraepithelial and lamina propria lymphocytes.

The V call is TRBV7-2, the J call TRBJ2-3, with 9 bases fitting TRBD1. This sample comprised ileum tissue, obtained more than 350 days after transplant. The sequence came from a human patient who received an intestinal transplant, so some T cells may come from the graft donor. The CDR3, as DNA: TGTGCCAGCAGCTTGGGGACAGGGCCAGATACGCAGTATTTT. Amino acid sequence: CASSLGTGPDTQYF.